The clone carrying this TCR beta chain came up many times. Its antigen remains unidentified. After constant-region reverse-primer amplification, full-length variable regions underwent semi-nested PCR with Nested Universal Primer A. MiXCR, run by TCRdb on the 5' RACE reads, gives a single entry per CDR3 protein. The table has about 32,000 distinct CDR3 sequences, approximately 25% seen once; the top ten hold 4.3%. The memory fraction was CD4+CD45RO+CD25- cells. Findings and limits, study-wide: The TCR gene usage of tumor memory CD4+ T cells clustered together with blood and lymph node memory CD4+ cells and with lymph node naive CD4+ cells. Tumor Treg TCRs overlapped most with tumor naive CD4+ cells.

The receptor comes from a female donor with breast cancer. Sequencing was carried out using memory CD4+ T cells sorted from blood. Subset meaning: memory CD4+ T cells, CD4+CD45RO+CD25-.

The CDR3 here is CATSPLSGAGVYTDTQYF. Here the CDR3 DNA reads TGTGCCACCAGCCCCCTCTCCGGGGCAGGGGTATATACGGATACGCAGTATTTT. This chain connects TRBV15 to TRBJ2-3, with D tentatively TRBD1 (6 bases). This CDR3 is 18 amino acids long. Between the trimmed V and J ends, which lost 5 bases and 6 bases, there was a span of 27 bases. Germline CDR1 is LNHNV and CDR2 is YYDKDF (reference sequence).